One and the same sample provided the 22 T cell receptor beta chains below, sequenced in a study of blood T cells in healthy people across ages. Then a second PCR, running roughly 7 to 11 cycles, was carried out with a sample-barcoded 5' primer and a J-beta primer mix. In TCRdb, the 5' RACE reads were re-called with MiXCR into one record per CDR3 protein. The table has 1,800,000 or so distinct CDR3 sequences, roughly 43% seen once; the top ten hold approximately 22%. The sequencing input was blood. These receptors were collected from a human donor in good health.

The CDR3 spells CASNQGDGGYTF. CDR3 in DNA: TGTGCCAGCAATCAGGGAGATGGTGGCTACACCTTC. V gene TRBV3-1 combines with J gene TRBJ1-2, with D possibly being TRBD1 (5 bases). Trimming took 7 bases from V and 7 from J, leaving 13 bases between them. CDR3 length equals 12 residues. Germline values: CDR1 LGHDT, CDR2 YNNKEL (reference sequence).

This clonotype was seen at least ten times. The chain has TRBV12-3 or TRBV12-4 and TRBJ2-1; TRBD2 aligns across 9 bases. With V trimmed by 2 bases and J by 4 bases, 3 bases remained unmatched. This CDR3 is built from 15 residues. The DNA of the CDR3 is TGTGCCAGCAGTTTAAGCGGGGGGCAGTACAATGAGCAGTTCTTC. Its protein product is CASSLSGGQYNEQFF.

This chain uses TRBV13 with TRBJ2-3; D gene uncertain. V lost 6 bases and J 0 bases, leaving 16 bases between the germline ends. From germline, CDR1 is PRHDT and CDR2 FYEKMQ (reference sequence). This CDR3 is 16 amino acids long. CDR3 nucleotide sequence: TGTGCCAGCAGTAGGGATCCACTCAGGAGCACAGATACGCAGTATTTT. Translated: CASSRDPLRSTDTQYF.

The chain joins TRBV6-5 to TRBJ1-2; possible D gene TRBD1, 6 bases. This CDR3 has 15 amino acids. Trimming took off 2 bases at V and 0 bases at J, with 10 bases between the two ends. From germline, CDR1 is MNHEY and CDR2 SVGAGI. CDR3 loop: CASSYGDIPNYGYTF. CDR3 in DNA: TGTGCCAGCAGTTACGGGGACATTCCTAACTATGGCTACACCTTC.

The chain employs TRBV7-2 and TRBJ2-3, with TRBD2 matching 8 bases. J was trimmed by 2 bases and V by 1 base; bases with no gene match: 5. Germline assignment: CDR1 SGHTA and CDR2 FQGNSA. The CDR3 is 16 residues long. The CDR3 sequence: CASSLVGGGHTDTQYF. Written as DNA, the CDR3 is TGTGCCAGCAGCTTAGTCGGGGGGGGGCACACAGATACGCAGTATTTT. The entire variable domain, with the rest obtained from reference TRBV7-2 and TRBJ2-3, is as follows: GAGVSQSPSNKVTEKGKDVELRCDPISGHTALYWYRQSLGQGLEFLIYFQGNSAPDKSGLPSDRFSAERTGGSVSTLTIQRTQQEDSAVYLCASSLVGGGHTDTQYFGPGTRLTVL.

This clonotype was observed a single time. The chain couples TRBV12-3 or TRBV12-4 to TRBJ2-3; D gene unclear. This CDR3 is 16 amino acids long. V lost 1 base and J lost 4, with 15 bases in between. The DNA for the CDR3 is TGTGCCAGCAGTTTAGGGGGTAGATGGCCCGCAGATACGCAGTATTTT. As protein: CASSLGGRWPADTQYF.

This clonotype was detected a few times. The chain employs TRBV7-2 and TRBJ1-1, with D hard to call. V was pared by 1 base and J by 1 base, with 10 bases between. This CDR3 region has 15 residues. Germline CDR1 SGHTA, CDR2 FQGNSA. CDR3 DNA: TGTGCCAGCAGCTTAGGGCCTGGCCAGAACACTGAAGCTTTCTTT. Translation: CASSLGPGQNTEAFF.

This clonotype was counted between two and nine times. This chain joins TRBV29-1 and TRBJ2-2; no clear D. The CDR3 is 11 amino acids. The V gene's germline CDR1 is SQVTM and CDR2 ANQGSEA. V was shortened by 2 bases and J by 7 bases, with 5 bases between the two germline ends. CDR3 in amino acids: CSVEYNGELFF. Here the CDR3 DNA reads TGCAGCGTTGAATACAACGGGGAGCTGTTTTTT.

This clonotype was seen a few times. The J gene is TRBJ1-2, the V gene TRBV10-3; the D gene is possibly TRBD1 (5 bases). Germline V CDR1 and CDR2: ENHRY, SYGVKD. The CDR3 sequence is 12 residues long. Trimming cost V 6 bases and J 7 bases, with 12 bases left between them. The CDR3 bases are TGTGCCATCAGCCGGGACTCGGCTGGCTACACCTTC. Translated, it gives CAISRDSAGYTF.

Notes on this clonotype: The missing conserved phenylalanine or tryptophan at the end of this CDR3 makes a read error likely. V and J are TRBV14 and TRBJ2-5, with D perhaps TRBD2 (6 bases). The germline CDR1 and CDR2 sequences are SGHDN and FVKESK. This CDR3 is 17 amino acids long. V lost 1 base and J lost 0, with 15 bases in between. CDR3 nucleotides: TGTGCCAGCAGCCAAGCTATTCGGGAGCTATACCAAGAGACCCAGTACTTA. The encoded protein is CASSQAIRELYQETQYL.

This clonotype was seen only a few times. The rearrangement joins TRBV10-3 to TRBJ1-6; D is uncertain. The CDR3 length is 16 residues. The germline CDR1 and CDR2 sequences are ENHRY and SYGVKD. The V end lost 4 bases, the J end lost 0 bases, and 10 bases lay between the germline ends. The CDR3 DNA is TGTGCCATCAGTGGAAGGCCGGGCTCCTATAATTCACCCCTCCACTTT. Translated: CAISGRPGSYNSPLHF.

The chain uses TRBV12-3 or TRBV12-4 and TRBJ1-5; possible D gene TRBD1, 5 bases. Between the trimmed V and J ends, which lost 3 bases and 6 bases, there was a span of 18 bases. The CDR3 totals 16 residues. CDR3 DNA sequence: TGTGCCAGCAGTTTGCCCGGATTAGGGGTGGGTCAGCCCCAGCATTTT. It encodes CASSLPGLGVGQPQHF.

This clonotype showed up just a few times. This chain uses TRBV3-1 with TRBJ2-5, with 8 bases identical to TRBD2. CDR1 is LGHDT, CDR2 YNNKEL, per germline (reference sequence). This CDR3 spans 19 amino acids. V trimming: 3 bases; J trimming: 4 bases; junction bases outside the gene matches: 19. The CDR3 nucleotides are TGTGCCAGCAGCCAGCCGAAGCAGCGGGGGCCCCTGGGTGGAGAGACCCAGTACTTC. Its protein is CASSQPKQRGPLGGETQYF.

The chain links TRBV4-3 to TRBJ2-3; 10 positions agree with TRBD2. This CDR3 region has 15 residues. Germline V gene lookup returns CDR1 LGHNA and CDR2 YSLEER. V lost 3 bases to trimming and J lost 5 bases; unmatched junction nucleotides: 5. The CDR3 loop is CASSQFSGGGDTQYF. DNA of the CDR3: TGCGCCAGCAGCCAGTTCAGCGGGGGGGGAGATACGCAGTATTTT.

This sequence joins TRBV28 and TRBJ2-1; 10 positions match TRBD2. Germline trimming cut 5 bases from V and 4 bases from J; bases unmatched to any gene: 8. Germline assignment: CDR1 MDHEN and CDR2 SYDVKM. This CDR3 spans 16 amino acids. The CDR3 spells CASSRFSGGTYNEQFF. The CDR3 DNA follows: TGTGCCAGCAGTCGCTTTAGCGGGGGGACTTACAATGAGCAGTTCTTC.

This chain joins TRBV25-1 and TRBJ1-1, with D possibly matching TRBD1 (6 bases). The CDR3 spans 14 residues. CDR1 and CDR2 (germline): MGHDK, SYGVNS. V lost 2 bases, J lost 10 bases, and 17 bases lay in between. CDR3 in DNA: TGTGCCAGCAGTGAACTCCTGGGAGACAGGAGAGCTTTCTTT. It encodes CASSELLGDRRAFF.

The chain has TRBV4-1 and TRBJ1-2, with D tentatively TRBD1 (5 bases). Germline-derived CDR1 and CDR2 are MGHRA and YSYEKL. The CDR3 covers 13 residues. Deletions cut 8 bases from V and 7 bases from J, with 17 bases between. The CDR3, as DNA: TGCGCCAGCGGTTATAAGGGGCTGAGTGGCTACACCTTC. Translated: CASGYKGLSGYTF.

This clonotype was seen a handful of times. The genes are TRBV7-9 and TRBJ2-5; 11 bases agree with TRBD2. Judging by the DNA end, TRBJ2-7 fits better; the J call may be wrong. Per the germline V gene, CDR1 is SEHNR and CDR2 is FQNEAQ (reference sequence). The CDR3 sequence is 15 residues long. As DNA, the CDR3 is TGTGCCAGCAGCCCCCTAGCGGGGGGACACTACGAGCAGTACTTC. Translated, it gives CASSPLAGGHYEQYF.

The CDR3 coding sequence is TGTGCCAGCAGCCCAGACCCGGTCCAAGAGACCCAGTACTTC. It translates to CASSPDPVQETQYF. The V and J genes are TRBV7-2 and TRBJ2-5; D is unresolved. CDR3 length: 14 amino acids. Germline values: CDR1 SGHTA, CDR2 FQGNSA. V gave up 5 bases and J gave up 1 base, with 11 bases separating them.

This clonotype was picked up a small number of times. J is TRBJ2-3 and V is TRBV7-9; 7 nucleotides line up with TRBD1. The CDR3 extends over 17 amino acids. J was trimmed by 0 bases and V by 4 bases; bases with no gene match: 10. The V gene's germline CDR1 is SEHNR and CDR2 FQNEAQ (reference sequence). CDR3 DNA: TGTGCCAGCAGCTCACTTAGGGACAGACATAGCACAGATACGCAGTATTTT. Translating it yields CASSSLRDRHSTDTQYF.

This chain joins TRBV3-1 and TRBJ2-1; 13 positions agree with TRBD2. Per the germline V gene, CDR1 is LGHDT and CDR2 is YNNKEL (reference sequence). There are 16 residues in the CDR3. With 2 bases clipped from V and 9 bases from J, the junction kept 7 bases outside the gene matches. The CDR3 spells CASSQNALAGGLEQFF. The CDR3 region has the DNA TGTGCCAGCAGCCAAAACGCACTAGCGGGGGGGCTTGAGCAGTTCTTC.

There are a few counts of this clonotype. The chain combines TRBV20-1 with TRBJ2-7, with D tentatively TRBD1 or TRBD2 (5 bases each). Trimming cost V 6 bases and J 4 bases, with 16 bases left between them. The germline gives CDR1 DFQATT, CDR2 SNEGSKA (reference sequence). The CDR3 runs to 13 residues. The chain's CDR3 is CSAWDGKSYEQYF. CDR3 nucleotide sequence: TGCAGTGCCTGGGACGGAAAAAGTTACGAGCAGTACTTC.